This T cell receptor beta chain was recorded in a study of regulatory T cells in long-lasting Graves disease. Germline CDR1 reads MNHNS; CDR2 reads SASEGT. The CDR3 has 16 amino acids. The V gene lost 1 base and the J gene lost 7 bases, with 17 bases spanning the gap. The TCR beta library used iRepertoire HTBI primers with Arm-PCR amplification of CDR3. A single record per CDR3 protein comes from TCRdb applying MiXCR to the multiplex PCR reads. The sample lists 350,000 to 500,000 distinct CDR3 sequences, 21% occurring once. This clonotype has at least ten counts. Its antigen is not identified. The time point denotes: persistent/refractory GD, antithyroid drugs over 5 years with positive TRAb. PBMC-extracted RNA yielded the TCR library. Study-level points and caveats: Preferential use of TRBV28, TRBJ1-2 and TRBJ2-5 was seen in persistent disease.

Source: peripheral blood mononuclear cells (PBMCs), taken when the disease was refractory, from a patient treated with antithyroid drugs. The receptor was isolated from a female donor with Graves disease. This chain links TRBV6-1 with TRBJ1-5, with a possible D match to TRBD1 (5 bases). This chain's CDR3 is CASSEGVGGEGQPQHF. The CDR3 DNA follows: TGTGCCAGCAGTGAAGGAGTTGGGGGGGAGGGACAGCCCCAGCATTTT.